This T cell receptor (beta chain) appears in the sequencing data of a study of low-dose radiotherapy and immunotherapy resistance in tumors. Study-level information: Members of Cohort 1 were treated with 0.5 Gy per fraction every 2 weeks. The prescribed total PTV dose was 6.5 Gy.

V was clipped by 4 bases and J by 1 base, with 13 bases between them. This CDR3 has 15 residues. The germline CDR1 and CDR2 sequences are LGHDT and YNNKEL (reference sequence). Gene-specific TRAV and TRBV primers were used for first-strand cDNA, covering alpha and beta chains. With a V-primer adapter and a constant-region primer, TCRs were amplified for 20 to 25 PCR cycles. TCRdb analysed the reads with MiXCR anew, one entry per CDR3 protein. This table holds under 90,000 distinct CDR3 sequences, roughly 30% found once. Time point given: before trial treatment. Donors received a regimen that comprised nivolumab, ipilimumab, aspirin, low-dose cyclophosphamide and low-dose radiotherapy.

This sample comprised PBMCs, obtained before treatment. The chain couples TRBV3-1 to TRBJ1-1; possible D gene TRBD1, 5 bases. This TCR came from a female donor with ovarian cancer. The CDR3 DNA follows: TGTGCCAGCAGCCGAGAACCGACAGCGAACACTGAAGCTTTCTTT. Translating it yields CASSREPTANTEAFF.